The TCR beta chain under discussion was sequenced for a study of blood T cell repertoires in COVID-19. In the original processing: Estimation of nucleated cell counts relied on the amplification of reference gene primers. The protocol was immunoSEQ multiplex PCR, while the TCRdb copy is restricted to in-frame clones and leaves out a portion. The V and J calls and clone size are taken from that table; D and trimming were inferred from the DNA. Among approximately 250,000 clones listed, roughly nine tenths were seen once. Germline V gene sequence: CDR1 SGHRS, CDR2 YFSETQ. The length of the CDR3 is 15 residues. After removal of 4 bases from V and 0 bases from J, the junction contained 2 bases not matched to a gene.

The chain employs TRBV5-1 and TRBJ2-2; TRBD2 matches 8 bases. The source is a woman aged 60-75 years who had recovered from COVID-19. Input material: peripheral blood. The chain's CDR3 is CASSLSGANTGELFF. The DNA of the CDR3 is TGCGCCAGCAGCCTTAGCGGGGCGAACACCGGGGAGCTGTTTTTT.